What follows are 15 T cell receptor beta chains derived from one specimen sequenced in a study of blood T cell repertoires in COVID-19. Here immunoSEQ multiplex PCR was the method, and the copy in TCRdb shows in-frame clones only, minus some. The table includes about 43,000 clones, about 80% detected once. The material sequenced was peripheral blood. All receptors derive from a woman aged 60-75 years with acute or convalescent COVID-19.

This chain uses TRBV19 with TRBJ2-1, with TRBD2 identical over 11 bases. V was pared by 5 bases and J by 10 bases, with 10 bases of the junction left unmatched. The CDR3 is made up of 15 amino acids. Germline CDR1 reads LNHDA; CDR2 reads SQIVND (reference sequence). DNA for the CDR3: TGTGCCAGTAGTCGGGCTAGCGGGGGGCTAGGGGAGCAGTTCTTC. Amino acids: CASSRASGGLGEQFF.

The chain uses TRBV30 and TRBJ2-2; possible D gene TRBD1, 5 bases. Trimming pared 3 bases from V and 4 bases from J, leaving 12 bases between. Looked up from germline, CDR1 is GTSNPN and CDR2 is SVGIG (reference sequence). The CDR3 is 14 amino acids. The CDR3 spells CAWRQTRGTGELFF. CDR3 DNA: TGTGCCTGGAGGCAGACAAGGGGCACCGGGGAGCTGTTTTTT.

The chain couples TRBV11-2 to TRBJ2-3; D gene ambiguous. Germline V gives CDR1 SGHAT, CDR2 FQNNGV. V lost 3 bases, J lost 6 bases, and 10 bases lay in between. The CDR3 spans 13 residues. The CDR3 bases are TGTGCCAGCAGCTTGTATCCGGGTGATACGCAGTATTTT. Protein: CASSLYPGDTQYF.

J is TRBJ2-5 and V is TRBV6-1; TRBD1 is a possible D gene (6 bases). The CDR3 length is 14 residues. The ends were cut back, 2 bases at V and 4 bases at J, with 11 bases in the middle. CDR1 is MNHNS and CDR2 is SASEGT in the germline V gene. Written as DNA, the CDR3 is TGTGCCAGCAGTGAAAGCCAAGGGGGAGAGACCCAGTACTTC. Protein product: CASSESQGGETQYF.

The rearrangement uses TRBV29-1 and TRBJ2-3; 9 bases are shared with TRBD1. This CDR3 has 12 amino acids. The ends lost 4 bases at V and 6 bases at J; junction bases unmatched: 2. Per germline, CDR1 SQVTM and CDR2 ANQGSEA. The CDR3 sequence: CSVGQGGDTQYF. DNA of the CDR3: TGCAGCGTTGGACAGGGGGGGGATACGCAGTATTTT.

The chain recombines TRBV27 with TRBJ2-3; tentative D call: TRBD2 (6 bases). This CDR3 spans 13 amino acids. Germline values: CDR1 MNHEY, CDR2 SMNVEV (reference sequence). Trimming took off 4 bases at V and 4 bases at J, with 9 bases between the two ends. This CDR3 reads CASSSREADTQYF. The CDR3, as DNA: TGTGCCAGCAGTTCCAGGGAGGCAGATACGCAGTATTTT.

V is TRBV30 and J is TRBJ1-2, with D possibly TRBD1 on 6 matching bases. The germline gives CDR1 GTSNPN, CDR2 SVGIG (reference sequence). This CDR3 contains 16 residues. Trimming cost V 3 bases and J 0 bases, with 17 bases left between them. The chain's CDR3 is CAWRSQRTVANYGYTF. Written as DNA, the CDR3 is TGTGCCTGGAGAAGCCAAAGGACAGTAGCTAACTATGGCTACACCTTC.

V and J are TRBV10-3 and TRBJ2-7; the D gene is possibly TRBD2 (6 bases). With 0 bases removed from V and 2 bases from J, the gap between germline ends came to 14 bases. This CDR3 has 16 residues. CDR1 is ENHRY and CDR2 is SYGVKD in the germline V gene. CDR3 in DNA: TGTGCCATCAGTGAGTCGAGGTTGCGGGGAACCTACGAGCAGTACTTC. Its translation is CAISESRLRGTYEQYF.

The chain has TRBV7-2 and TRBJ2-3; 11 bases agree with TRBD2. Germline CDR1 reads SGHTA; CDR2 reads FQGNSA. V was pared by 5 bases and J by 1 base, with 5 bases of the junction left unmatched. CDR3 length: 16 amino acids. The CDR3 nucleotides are TGTGCCAGCAGCCCTGTACTAGCGGGGGGCACAGATACGCAGTATTTT. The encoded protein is CASSPVLAGGTDTQYF.

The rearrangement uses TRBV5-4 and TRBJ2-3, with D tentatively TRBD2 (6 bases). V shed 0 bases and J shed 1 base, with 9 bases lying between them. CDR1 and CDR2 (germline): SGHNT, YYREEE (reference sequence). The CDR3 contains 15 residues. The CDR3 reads CASSLAGEGTDTQYF. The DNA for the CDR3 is TGTGCCAGCAGCTTGGCCGGGGAGGGCACAGATACGCAGTATTTT.

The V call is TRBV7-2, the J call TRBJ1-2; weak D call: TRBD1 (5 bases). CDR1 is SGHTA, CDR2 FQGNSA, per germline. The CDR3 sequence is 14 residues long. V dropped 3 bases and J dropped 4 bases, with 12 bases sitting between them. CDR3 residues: CASSFVDSTYGYTF. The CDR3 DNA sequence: TGTGCCAGCAGCTTCGTTGACAGCACCTATGGCTACACCTTC.

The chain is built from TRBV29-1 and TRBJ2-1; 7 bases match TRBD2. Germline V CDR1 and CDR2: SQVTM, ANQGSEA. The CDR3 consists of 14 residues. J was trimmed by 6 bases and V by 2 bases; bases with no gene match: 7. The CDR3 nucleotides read TGCAGCGTTGAACGACGACTAGCTGGCAATGAGCAGTTCTTC. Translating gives CSVERRLAGNEQFF.

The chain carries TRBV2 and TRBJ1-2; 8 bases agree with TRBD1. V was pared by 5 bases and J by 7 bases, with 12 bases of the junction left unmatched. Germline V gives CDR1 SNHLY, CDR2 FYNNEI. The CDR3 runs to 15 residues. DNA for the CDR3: TGTGCCAGCAGTTTGGCCTCAGGGGGCGCGTTTGGCTACACCTTC. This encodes CASSLASGGAFGYTF.

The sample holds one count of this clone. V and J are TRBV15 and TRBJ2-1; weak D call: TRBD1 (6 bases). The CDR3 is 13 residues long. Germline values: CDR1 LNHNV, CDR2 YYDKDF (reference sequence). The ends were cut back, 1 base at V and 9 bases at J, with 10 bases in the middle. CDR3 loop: CATSRVVGAEQFF. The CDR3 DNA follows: TGTGCCACCAGCAGAGTGGTGGGGGCTGAGCAGTTCTTC.

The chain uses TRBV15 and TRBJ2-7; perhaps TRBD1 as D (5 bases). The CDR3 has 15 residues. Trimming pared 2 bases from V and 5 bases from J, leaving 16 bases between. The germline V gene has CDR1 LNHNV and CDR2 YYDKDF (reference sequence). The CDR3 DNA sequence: TGTGCCACCAGCAGAAAAAGGGGTGCTGGGGACGAGCAGTACTTC. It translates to CATSRKRGAGDEQYF.